This T cell receptor (beta chain) was sequenced for a study of CD8 T cells in ankylosing spondylitis (dated by TCRdb to the late 2010s). For the study in its entirety: T cell receptor beta repertoires were profiled in healthy donors and ankylosing spondylitis patients so that disease-linked TCR variants could be found. In total, the full study cohort was made up of some 100 healthy donors and 20 to 25 ankylosing spondylitis patients. Peripheral blood was sampled, and synovial fluid was also collected from ankylosing spondylitis patients. The investigation overall reported the following: In peripheral blood, the disease-linked clones were found at relatively low frequencies and had a CD8+ phenotype. Some of the motif variants had been reported before in the synovial fluid and blood of reactive arthritis patients, a finding that suggests common disease-initiation mechanisms. A TCR beta motif made up of several highly homologous amino acid variants appeared to be characteristic of blood from ankylosing spondylitis patients. The disease-linked clones were reported to be significantly enriched in matched synovial fluid samples from ankylosing spondylitis patients.

The table lists this clonotype with a few counts. The antigen it binds to is not known. No per-base quality is available; no much larger clone lies one base away. V trim: 4 bases; J trim: 4 bases; unmatched bases: 6. In the germline V gene, CDR1 corresponds to LGHNA and CDR2 to YSLEER. Its CDR3 holds 15 amino acids, cysteine through phenylalanine. Only the CDR3 region is kept as DNA, spanning 45 bases read in frame from base 1. Instrument used: Illumina HiSeq 2500. Quantitative 5'-RACE with molecular barcodes was used to prepare TCR beta libraries. The authors' analysis ran thus. A new computational method, built on a probabilistic model of VDJ rearrangement, was used to identify disease-linked TCR variants. The public sequencing data were trimmed at Q25 with fastp and processed into clonotypes with MiXCR by TCRdb, which kept only in-frame beta chains. Rows are unified per CDR3 protein, each entry keeping the most common DNA and genes. These V and J calls originate from TCRdb's pipeline instead of the authors' own analysis. This sample lists more than 150,000 distinct CDR3 sequences; around 10% were detected once. Roughly 29% of the sample is held by the ten biggest clonotypes.

The sequence is built from TRBV4-3 and TRBJ2-2; TRBD1 matches 7 bases in the middle. The receptor's source is a male donor with ankylosing spondylitis or in good health (not recorded which). The specimen was blood, either unsorted or a sorted T cell fraction (not recorded which). The DNA is TGCGCCAGCAGCCTTCGGGCAGGGGGCACCGGGGAGCTGTTTTTT. This encodes CASSLRAGGTGELFF.